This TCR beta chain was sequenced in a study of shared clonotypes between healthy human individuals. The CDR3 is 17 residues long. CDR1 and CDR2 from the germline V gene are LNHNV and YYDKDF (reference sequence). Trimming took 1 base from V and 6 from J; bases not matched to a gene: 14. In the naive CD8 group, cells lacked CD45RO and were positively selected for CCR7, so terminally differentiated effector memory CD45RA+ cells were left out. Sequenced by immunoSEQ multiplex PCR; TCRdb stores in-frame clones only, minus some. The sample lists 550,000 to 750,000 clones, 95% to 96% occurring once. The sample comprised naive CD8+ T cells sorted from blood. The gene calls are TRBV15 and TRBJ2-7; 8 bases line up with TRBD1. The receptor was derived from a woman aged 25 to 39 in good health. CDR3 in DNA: TGTGCCACCAGCAGAGCCAGGGGGCGGGACACCGGGCTCGAGCAGTACTTC. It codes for CATSRARGRDTGLEQYF.